The present TCR beta chain was sequenced within a study of blood T cell repertoires in COVID-19. Overall study: Specimens from acute and convalescent COVID-19 originated in the United States, Italy and Spain. T cells, B-cell-depleted T cells, or PBMCs supplied cDNA or gDNA.

Looked up from germline, CDR1 is SNHLY and CDR2 is FYNNEI. The CDR3 runs to 14 residues. The V end lost 8 bases, the J end lost 7 bases, and 18 bases lay between the germline ends. Original handling: Reference gene primer amplification yielded estimated nucleated cell counts. Repertoires were generated with immunoSEQ multiplex PCR, while TCRdb's copy carries only in-frame clones and drops some. V and J calls and clone size are given by that table; D and trimming were obtained from the DNA. The sample gives about 140,000 clones, 85% to 90% of which show up once; 9.5% to 11% is in the top ten. The sequence came from a woman of 80 years or more with acute or convalescent COVID-19. The chain has TRBV2 and TRBJ2-4; TRBD2 might be the D (5 bases). The sequencing input was peripheral blood. The DNA of the CDR3 is TGTGCCAGCTCCAGAAGAGCAGAGGGTAACATTCAGTACTTC. Residues: CASSRRAEGNIQYF.